A single sample is the source of the 6 T cell receptor beta chains below, sequenced in a study of CD8+CD57+ T cells in acquired aplastic anemia. Profiles of TCR beta VDJ and CDR3 were generated from a genomic DNA template. TCRdb independently ran MiXCR on the reads; one entry per CDR3 protein. The repertoire consists of more than 150,000 distinct CDR3 sequences, with roughly half occurring once and the leading ten covering over 7.5%. Sequencing involved patients with CD8+CD57+ cell expansion previously shown by flow cytometry. The specimen was sorted CD4+, CD8+, or CD8+CD57+ T cells (not recorded which) from PBMCs. Source of these receptors: a human donor with aplastic anemia.

The V and J genes are TRBV5-1 and TRBJ2-1, with 10 bases aligning to TRBD2. CDR3 length: 17 amino acids. V was clipped by 4 bases and J by 1 base; unmatched bases: 8. Germline V gene lookup returns CDR1 SGHRS and CDR2 YFSETQ. DNA of the CDR3: TGCGCCAGCAGCGGGGCTAGCGGGGGAGGGTCCTACAATGAGCAGTTCTTC. This codes for CASSGASGGGSYNEQFF.

This sequence joins TRBV29-1 and TRBJ2-7; 7 positions match TRBD2. V lost 4 bases, J lost 1 base, and 10 bases stayed unmatched. CDR3 size: 15 residues. The germline CDR1 and CDR2 sequences are SQVTM and ANQGSEA. The CDR3 coding sequence is TGCAGCGTTGTCTGGGGACTATCGGATTCCTACGAGCAGTACTTC. Translated, it gives CSVVWGLSDSYEQYF.

A single count supports this clonotype. This chain connects TRBV7-3 to TRBJ2-7, with D perhaps TRBD2 (6 bases). Looked up from germline, CDR1 is SGHTA and CDR2 is FQGTGA. The CDR3 is 14 residues long. With 4 bases removed from V and 4 bases from J, the gap between germline ends came to 14 bases. The chain's CDR3 is CASSWRGLGYEQYF. CDR3 DNA: TGTGCCAGCAGCTGGCGGGGACTGGGGTACGAGCAGTACTTC.

This sequence joins TRBV27 and TRBJ1-1; D ambiguous. Germline V CDR1 and CDR2: MNHEY, SMNVEV (reference sequence). With 5 bases removed from V and 7 bases from J, the gap between germline ends came to 32 bases. The CDR3 runs to 19 residues. CDR3 sequence: CASSPPRATFFRTQREAFF. CDR3 nucleotides: TGTGCCAGCAGTCCCCCGAGGGCAACTTTTTTTAGAACGCAGCGTGAAGCTTTCTTT.

The chain couples TRBV2 to TRBJ1-2; the match to TRBD1 covers 9 bases. The CDR3 is made up of 13 amino acids. Germline V gives CDR1 SNHLY, CDR2 FYNNEI. With 6 bases clipped from V and 7 bases from J, the junction kept 6 bases outside the gene matches. DNA for the CDR3: TGTGCCAGCAGATACAGGGGGCGGGTTGGCTACACCTTC. It encodes CASRYRGRVGYTF.

V and J are TRBV7-3 and TRBJ1-2; the D gene is possibly TRBD1 (5 bases). CDR1 and CDR2 from the germline V gene are SGHTA and FQGTGA. V was cut by 2 bases and J by 13 bases, with 14 bases left in between. CDR3 size: 12 residues. CDR3 amino acids: CASSLPPTVLTF. In DNA, the CDR3 is TGTGCCAGCAGCTTACCGCCGACAGTCCTCACCTTC.